One and the same sample provided the 15 T cell receptor beta chains below, sequenced in a study of CD8+CD57+ T cells in acquired aplastic anemia. Using genomic DNA as the template, TCR beta VDJ and CDR3 profiling was carried out. TCRdb re-called the reads with MiXCR, one entry per CDR3 protein. Of about 190,000 distinct CDR3 sequences listed, around 59% are singletons. Sequencing was carried out using sorted CD4+, CD8+, or CD8+CD57+ T cells (not recorded which) from PBMCs. The source is a human donor in good health, serving as a control.

The V and J genes are TRBV7-2 and TRBJ1-6, with TRBD1 as a possible D gene (5 bases). Trimming removed 1 base from V and 14 bases from J, with 15 bases in between. This CDR3 is 14 amino acids long. The germline V gene encodes CDR1 SGHTA and CDR2 FQGNSA. The CDR3 nucleotides are TGTGCCAGCAGCTTAGTCGCCGGGGCCCTATCCCTCCACTTT. As protein: CASSLVAGALSLHF.

This clonotype was found a few times. V gene TRBV20-1 combines with J gene TRBJ1-5, with TRBD1 as a possible D gene (6 bases). Trimming took off 3 bases at V and 5 bases at J, with 11 bases between the two ends. Germline-derived CDR1 and CDR2 are DFQATT and SNEGSKA (reference sequence). This CDR3 has 13 residues. The CDR3 nucleotides read TGCAGTGCTAGTCAGGGGAGCCATCAGCCCCAGCATTTT. It is translated as CSASQGSHQPQHF.

As concerns this clonotype: Possible read error: a much larger clone is one base away. The V and J genes are TRBV7-2 and TRBJ2-7; TRBD2 matches at 11 bases. Germline V gives CDR1 SGHTA, CDR2 FQGNSA. V dropped 7 bases and J dropped 7; count of bases not matched to a gene: 12. The CDR3 spans 15 residues. The CDR3 region has the DNA TGTGCCAGCACCGTCACTAGCGGGGGTTACAATGAGCAGTACTTC. Translating it yields CASTVTSGGYNEQYF.

This clonotype was seen many times. The CDR3 spells CASSRDYEQYF. The CDR3 DNA follows: TGTGCCAGCAGCCGAGACTACGAGCAGTACTTC. The gene calls are TRBV6-6 and TRBJ2-7, with no clear D. The CDR3 has 11 amino acids. Germline V gene lookup returns CDR1 MNHNY and CDR2 SVGAGI (reference sequence). V lost 6 bases to trimming and J lost 3 bases, with 6 bases between them.

This clonotype was found once. The rearrangement links TRBV29-1 to TRBJ2-7, with 8 bases lining up with TRBD1. J was trimmed by 4 bases and V by 4 bases; bases with no gene match: 6. This CDR3 comprises 13 residues. The germline gives CDR1 SQVTM, CDR2 ANQGSEA. CDR3 loop: CSVGTGGRYEQYF. The CDR3 DNA follows: TGCAGCGTTGGCACAGGGGGTAGGTACGAGCAGTACTTC.

Worth noting for this clonotype: A single base separates this from a much larger clone, so it may be a read error. This chain joins TRBV24-1 and TRBJ1-5; 7 bases map to TRBD1. This CDR3 has 14 residues. Germline CDR1 is KGHDR and CDR2 is SFDVKD. Germline trimming cut 6 bases from V and 8 bases from J; bases unmatched to any gene: 9. CDR3 amino acids: CATSRTQGSEPQHF. The CDR3 nucleotides read TGTGCCACCAGTCGGACACAGGGGTCGGAGCCCCAGCATTTT.

A remark on this clonotype: No conserved phenylalanine or tryptophan ends this CDR3, so it is likely a read error. The limits of the CDR3 on the DNA are not certain, so only TCRdb's listed CDR3 is given. J is TRBJ1-4 and V is TRBV25-1. The CDR3 has 8 residues if both end residues are counted. Germline lookup yields CDR1 MGHDK and CDR2 SYGVNS. CDR3 protein: CASSQGFR.

This clonotype came up many times. The chain couples TRBV29-1 to TRBJ1-1; a weak D match, TRBD1 (6 bases). Per the germline V gene, CDR1 is SQVTM and CDR2 is ANQGSEA. The V end was cut by 2 bases, the J end by 1 base, with 11 bases between. The CDR3 loop spans 14 amino acids. In nucleotides, the CDR3 is TGCAGCGTTGAAAAACAGGGCTCGAACACTGAAGCTTTCTTT. Translated, it gives CSVEKQGSNTEAFF.

The chain couples TRBV12-3 or TRBV12-4 to TRBJ1-2; D gene unclear. Deletions cut 8 bases from V and 3 bases from J, with 7 bases between. The CDR3 extends over 11 amino acids. CDR3 bases: TGTGCCAGCGGGAGTTACTATGGCTACACCTTC. Its protein is CASGSYYGYTF.

The chain has TRBV7-8 and TRBJ2-3; 8 positions agree with TRBD2. CDR1 and CDR2 (germline): SGHVS, FQNEAQ. This CDR3 has 17 amino acids. Trimming cost V 5 bases and J 1 base; bases outside gene matches: 11. CDR3 DNA sequence: TGTGCCAGCAGCCTAACGCTATTGACTAGCGGCACAGATACGCAGTATTTT. It translates to CASSLTLLTSGTDTQYF.

V gene TRBV7-2 combines with J gene TRBJ2-1; D might be TRBD2 (7 bases). Germline lookup yields CDR1 SGHTA and CDR2 FQGNSA. CDR3 length: 14 residues. V lost 1 base, J lost 8 bases, and 12 bases lay in between. The CDR3 loop reads CASSLGGGAHEQFF. The CDR3 coding sequence is TGTGCCAGCAGCTTAGGTGGGGGGGCACATGAGCAGTTCTTC.

The chain joins TRBV2 to TRBJ2-2; D gene uncertain. Germline V gene data show CDR1 as SNHLY and CDR2 as FYNNEI. V was pared by 2 bases and J by 0 bases, with 4 bases between. The CDR3 spans 14 residues. The CDR3 spells CASSEFSNTGELFF. The CDR3 DNA reads TGTGCCAGCAGTGAATTCTCGAACACCGGGGAGCTGTTTTTT.

With respect to this clonotype: The conserved phenylalanine or tryptophan is not found at the CDR3 terminus, so this likely reflects a read error. The chain joins TRBV29-1 to TRBJ2-7, with TRBD1 identical over 10 bases. J gave up 3 bases and V 6 bases, and 8 bases lay outside the gene matches. Germline V gene sequence: CDR1 SQVTM, CDR2 ANQGSEA. CDR3 size: 14 residues. CDR3 coding DNA: TGCAGCGTGGACAGGGGGGGCGCCGGCTACGAGCAGTACTCC. It codes for CSVDRGGAGYEQYS.

This chain links TRBV19 with TRBJ1-5, with D unclear. Trimming took 7 bases from V and 3 from J, leaving 13 bases between them. Germline CDR1 is LNHDA and CDR2 is SQIVND (reference sequence). The CDR3 is made up of 14 amino acids. The CDR3 region is CASTPTEPNQPQHF. The CDR3 nucleotides read TGTGCCAGTACCCCAACAGAGCCCAATCAGCCCCAGCATTTT.

On this clonotype itself: Sequence at one end of the junction differs from germline and may be a read error. V and J are TRBV5-5 and TRBJ2-7, with 9 bases matching TRBD2. Looked up from germline, CDR1 is SGHKS and CDR2 is YYEKEE (reference sequence). The CDR3 is made up of 15 amino acids. CDR3 residues: CASSFTAGGTYEQYF. The CDR3 bases are TGCGCCAGCAGCTTTACAGCGGGGGGTACCTACGAGCAGTACTTC.